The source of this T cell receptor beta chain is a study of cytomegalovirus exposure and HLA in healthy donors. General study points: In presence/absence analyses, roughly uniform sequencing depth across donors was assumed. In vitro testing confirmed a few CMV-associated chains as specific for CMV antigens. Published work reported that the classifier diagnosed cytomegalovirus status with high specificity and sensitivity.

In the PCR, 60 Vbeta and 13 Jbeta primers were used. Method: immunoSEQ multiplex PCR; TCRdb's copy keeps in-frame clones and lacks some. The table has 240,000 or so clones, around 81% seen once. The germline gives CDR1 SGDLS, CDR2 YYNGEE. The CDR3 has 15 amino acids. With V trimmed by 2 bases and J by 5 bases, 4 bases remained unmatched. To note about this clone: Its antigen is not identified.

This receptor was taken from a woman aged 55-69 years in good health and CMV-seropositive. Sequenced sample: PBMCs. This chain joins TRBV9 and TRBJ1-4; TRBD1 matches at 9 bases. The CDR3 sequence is CASSVWDRDNEKLFF. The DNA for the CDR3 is TGTGCCAGCAGCGTCTGGGACAGGGACAATGAAAAACTGTTTTTT.